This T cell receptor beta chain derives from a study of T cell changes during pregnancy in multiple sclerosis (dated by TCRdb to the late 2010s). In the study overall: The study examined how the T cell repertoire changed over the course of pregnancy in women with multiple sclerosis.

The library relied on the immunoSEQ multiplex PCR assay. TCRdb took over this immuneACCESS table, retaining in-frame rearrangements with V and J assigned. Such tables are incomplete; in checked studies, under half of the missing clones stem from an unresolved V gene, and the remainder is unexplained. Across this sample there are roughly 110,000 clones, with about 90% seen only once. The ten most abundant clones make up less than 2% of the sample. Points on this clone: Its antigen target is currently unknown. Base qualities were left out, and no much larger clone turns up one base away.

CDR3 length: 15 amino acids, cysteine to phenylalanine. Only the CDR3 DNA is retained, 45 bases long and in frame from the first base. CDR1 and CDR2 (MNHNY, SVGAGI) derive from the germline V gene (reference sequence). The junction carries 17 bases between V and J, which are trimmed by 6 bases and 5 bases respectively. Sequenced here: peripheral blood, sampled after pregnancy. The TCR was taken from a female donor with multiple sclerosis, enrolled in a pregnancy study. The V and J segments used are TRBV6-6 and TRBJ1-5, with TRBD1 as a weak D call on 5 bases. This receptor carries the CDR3 CASRATGTAYQPQHF. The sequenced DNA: TGTGCCAGCAGGGCAACCGGGACTGCCTATCAGCCCCAGCATTTT.